This TCR beta chain is drawn from a study of beta chain features in type 1 diabetes. Regarding this clone: Its antigen is unidentified.

Trimming took off 0 bases at V and 1 base at J, with 12 bases between the two ends. The CDR3 has 16 residues. CDR1 and CDR2 from the germline V gene are KGHSH and LQKENI. The entirety of the isolated RNA underwent reverse transcription, so expressed TCRB transcripts were sequenced. Assay used: immunoSEQ multiplex PCR; TCRdb lists only in-frame clones, some missing. Here the sample spans 640,000 or so clones, over 13% being singletons. Whole-study results and caveats: It was not settled here whether HLA type affects TCRB rearrangement. Sequencing used cDNA, and cells with high TCR expression could therefore be over-represented. Type 1 diabetes patients showed a moderate but significant shortening of TCRB CDR3s in all four CD4+ subsets.

The receptor was derived from a man aged 18 to 35 with type 1 diabetes. The sample taken for sequencing was naive CD4+ T cells from blood. The rearrangement links TRBV18 to TRBJ2-5, with TRBD1 as a possible D gene (7 bases). For the CDR3, the DNA is TGTGCCAGCTCACCACCGTCAGGGGGGATCCAAGAGACCCAGTACTTC. Translating gives CASSPPSGGIQETQYF.